This TCR beta chain derives from a study of T cell responses to AZD1222 COVID-19 vaccine. Study-level points and caveats: All repertoire sampling was performed exclusively after the peak T cell response.

The V end lost 4 bases, the J end lost 5 bases, and 12 bases lay between the germline ends. Germline CDR1 SGHNT, CDR2 YYREEE (reference sequence). This CDR3 comprises 13 residues. Here immunoSEQ multiplex PCR was the method, and the copy in TCRdb shows in-frame clones only, minus some. Among more than 95,000 clones listed, around 85% were seen once. For this clone: Its specificity is not known.

The chain joins TRBV5-4 to TRBJ2-5, with a possible D match to TRBD2 (5 bases). The receptor comes from an adult in good health. The sample in question was peripheral blood, obtained on day 0 of MenACWY control vaccination. In nucleotides, the CDR3 is TGTGCCAGCAGCCGGTCGAGAGGGGAGACCCAGTACTTC. Encoded protein: CASSRSRGETQYF.